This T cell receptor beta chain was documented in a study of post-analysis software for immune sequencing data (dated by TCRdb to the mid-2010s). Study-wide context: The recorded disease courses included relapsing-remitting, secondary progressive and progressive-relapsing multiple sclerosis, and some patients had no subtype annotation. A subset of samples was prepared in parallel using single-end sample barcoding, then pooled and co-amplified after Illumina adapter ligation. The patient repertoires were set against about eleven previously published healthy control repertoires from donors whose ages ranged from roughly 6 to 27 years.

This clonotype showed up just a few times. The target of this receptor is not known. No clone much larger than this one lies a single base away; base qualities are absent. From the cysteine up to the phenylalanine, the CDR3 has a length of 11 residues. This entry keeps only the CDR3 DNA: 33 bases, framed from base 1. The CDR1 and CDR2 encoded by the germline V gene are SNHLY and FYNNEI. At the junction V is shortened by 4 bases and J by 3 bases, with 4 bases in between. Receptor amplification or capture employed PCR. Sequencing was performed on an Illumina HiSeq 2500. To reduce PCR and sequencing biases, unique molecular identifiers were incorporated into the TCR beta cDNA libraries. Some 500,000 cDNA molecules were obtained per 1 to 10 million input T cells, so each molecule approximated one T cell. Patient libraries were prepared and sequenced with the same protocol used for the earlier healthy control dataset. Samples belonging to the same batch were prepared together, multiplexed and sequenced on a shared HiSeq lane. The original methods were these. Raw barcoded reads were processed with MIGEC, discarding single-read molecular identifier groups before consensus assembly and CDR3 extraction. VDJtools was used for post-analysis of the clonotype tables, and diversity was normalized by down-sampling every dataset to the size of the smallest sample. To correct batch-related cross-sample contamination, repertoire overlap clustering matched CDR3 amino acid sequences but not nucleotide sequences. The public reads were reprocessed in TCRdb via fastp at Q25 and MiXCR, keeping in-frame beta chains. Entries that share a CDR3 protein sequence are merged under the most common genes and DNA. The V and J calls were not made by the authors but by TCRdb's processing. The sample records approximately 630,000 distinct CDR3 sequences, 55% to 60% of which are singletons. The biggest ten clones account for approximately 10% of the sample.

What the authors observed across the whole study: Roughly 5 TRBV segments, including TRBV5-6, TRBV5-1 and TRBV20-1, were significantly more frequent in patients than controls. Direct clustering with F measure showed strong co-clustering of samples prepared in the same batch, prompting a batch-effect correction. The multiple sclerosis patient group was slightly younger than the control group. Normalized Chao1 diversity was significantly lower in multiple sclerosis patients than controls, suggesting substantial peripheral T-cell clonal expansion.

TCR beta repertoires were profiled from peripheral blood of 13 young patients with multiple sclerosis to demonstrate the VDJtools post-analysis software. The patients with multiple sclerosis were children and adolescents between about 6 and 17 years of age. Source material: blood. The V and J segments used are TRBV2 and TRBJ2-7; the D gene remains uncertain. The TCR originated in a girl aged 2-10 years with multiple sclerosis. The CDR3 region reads CASSGNYEQYF. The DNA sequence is TGTGCCAGCAGTGGCAACTACGAGCAGTACTTC.